This TCR beta chain was captured in a study of T cells after posttransplantation cyclophosphamide. Findings of the study overall: Later post-transplant blood repertoires were often dominated by donor CD8+ memory clones. TRB overlap between skin or GI tissue T cells and blood was limited.

Controls had myeloablative marrow grafts with methotrexate and calcineurin inhibitor, sampled at 1 year. Regarding this clone: Its antigen is not identified.

This CDR3 spans 12 amino acids. V lost 9 bases, J lost 10 bases, and 9 bases stayed unmatched. From germline, CDR1 is SNHLY and CDR2 FYNNEI. Assay: immunoSEQ multiplex PCR; the TCRdb copy retains only in-frame clones and omits some. The sample lists roughly 9,900 clones, roughly 90% occurring once. The J gene is TRBJ1-1, the V gene TRBV2; 9 positions match TRBD1. Specimen: PBMCs, collected after an allogeneic stem cell transplant with a calcineurin inhibitor and methotrexate. The receptor comes from a male patient aged 25-45 years who received an allogeneic stem cell transplant from an unrelated donor, was CMV-positive, and had no GVHD. Part of the T cell pool may stem from the graft donor. The chain's CDR3 is CAREGGQGLAFF. CDR3 coding DNA: TGTGCCAGGGAGGGGGGACAGGGATTAGCTTTCTTT. Using reference TRBV2 and TRBJ1-1 for the parts outside the CDR3, the full variable domain is EPEVTQTPSHQVTQMGQEVILRCVPISNHLYFYWYRQILGQKVEFLVSFYNNEISEKSEIFDDQFSVERPDGSNFTLKIRSTKLEDSAMYFCAREGGQGLAFFGQGTRLTVV.